The subject of this entry is one T cell receptor beta chain. Its cognate antigen is unknown. The data belong to a study of identical twins. Findings and caveats of the study: Less excess twin sharing appeared in beta out-of-frame sequences. Interpretation of the results relied on cross-sectional statistical analysis and not on following the same donors. The authors noted that invariant MAIT and iNKT cells could partly confound zero-insertion analyses.

Unique molecular identifiers were present on the cDNA, and a universal primer site came from template switching. One entry per CDR3 protein results from TCRdb running MiXCR on the 5' RACE reads. The table has 450,000 or so distinct CDR3 sequences, approximately 14% seen once. The same data also went into a second study, on yellow fever vaccine responses in identical twins.

Source material: CD4+ T cells sorted from blood. This clonotype was obtained from a young woman in good health.

For the CDR3, the DNA is TGTGCCAGCAGCCTTGCCCCCTCCGAGCAGTACTTC. It yields the protein CASSLAPSEQYF. This chain connects TRBV5-6 to TRBJ2-7; D unclear. Trimming left V 4 bases short and J 6 bases short, with 11 bases between. The germline gives CDR1 SGHDT, CDR2 YYEEEE. The CDR3 loop spans 12 amino acids.